This T cell receptor (beta chain) was sequenced in a study of cytomegalovirus exposure and HLA in healthy donors. The wider study: Falling in the Caucasian-associated ancestry cluster were about 82% of approximately 410 genotyped donors.

Each of the donors was a healthy bone marrow donor. Regarding the study as a whole: Listed as cytomegalovirus-associated were 150 to 200 TCR beta chains. Most likely, a cluster of highly shared sequence variants arose as a sequencing artifact.

The PCR contained 60 Vbeta and 13 Jbeta primers. The method was immunoSEQ multiplex PCR; TCRdb's version includes in-frame clones alone and lacks a portion of them. The profile shows about 160,000 clones, less than 90% of them singletons. This clone was seen a few times. What it recognizes is unknown. Germline-derived CDR1 and CDR2 are SGHVS and FNYEAQ. Trimming pared 4 bases from V and 5 bases from J, leaving 20 bases between. This CDR3 contains 16 residues. The sequence was obtained from a young man in good health and CMV-seronegative. This chain joins TRBV7-6 and TRBJ1-1, with a tentative D call TRBD1 (5 bases). The sequenced material came from PBMCs. CDR3 nucleotides: TGTGCCAGCAGCTCAGGTTTGCGGGGGATCGGGACTGAAGCTTTCTTT. Its protein product is CASSSGLRGIGTEAFF.